A selection of T cell receptor beta chains follows, all from one sample in a study of graft-versus-host responses after intestinal transplantation. Method: immunoSEQ multiplex PCR; TCRdb's copy keeps in-frame clones and lacks some. The sample gives fewer than 70,000 clones, roughly 92% of which show up once; around 7% is in the top ten. This material consisted of bone marrow, taken approximately 100 weeks after intestinal transplantation. These receptor sequences come from a human patient who received an intestinal transplant, so some T cells may come from the graft donor. The conserved cysteine and the conserved F or W are not part of the CDR3 here. A D gene is named only where the DNA matches it firmly.

d_call cdr3_length j_call v_call cdr3_aa
TRBD2 12 TRBJ2-3 TRBV6-4 ASSGTSGADTQY
. 12 TRBJ1-1 TRBV19 ASSPSRTNTEAF
. 12 TRBJ1-2 TRBV29-1 SVESPGRSHGYT
TRBD1 13 TRBJ2-2 TRBV7-3 ASSLDQGDTGELF
. 13 TRBJ2-3 TRBV6-5 ASSYSRWGEGTQY
. 12 TRBJ1-4 TRBV10-1 ASSGRATNEKLF
. 13 TRBJ1-1 TRBV13 ASSLAPTLNTEAF
. 15 TRBJ1-1 TRBV15 ATSSYLQGGARTEAF
. 14 TRBJ2-7 TRBV11-1 ASSLTPRGKSYEQY
. 13 TRBJ2-1 TRBV5-1 ASSLVIPRVDEQF
TRBD1 14 TRBJ1-4 TRBV7-9 ASSLRGTADPPELF
TRBD1 14 TRBJ2-7 TRBV7-2 ASSFVFVGGGYEQY
. 13 TRBJ2-2 TRBV5-3 ARSPLVNNTGELF
. 12 TRBJ2-4 TRBV6-6 ASSYTRGKNIQY